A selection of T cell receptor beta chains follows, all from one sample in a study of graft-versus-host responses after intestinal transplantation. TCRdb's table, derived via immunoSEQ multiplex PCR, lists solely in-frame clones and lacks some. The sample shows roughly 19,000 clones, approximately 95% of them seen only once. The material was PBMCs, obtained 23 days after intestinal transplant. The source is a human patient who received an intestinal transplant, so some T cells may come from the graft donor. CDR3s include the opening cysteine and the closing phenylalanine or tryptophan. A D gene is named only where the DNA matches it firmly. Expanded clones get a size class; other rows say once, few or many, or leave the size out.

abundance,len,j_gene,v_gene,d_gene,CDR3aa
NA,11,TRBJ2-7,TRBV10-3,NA,CAISDVGEQYF
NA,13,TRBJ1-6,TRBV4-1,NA,CASSQGRNSPLHF
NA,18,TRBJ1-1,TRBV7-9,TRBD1,CASSSSPGTGDVSTEAFF
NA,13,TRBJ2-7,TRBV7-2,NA,CASSEETFHEQYF
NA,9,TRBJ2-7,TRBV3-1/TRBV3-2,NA,CASSPEQYF
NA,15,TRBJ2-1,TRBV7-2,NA,CASSLALSAGAGQFF
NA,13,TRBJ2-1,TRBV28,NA,CASSPLASHEQFF
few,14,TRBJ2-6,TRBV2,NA,CAPTRVSGANVLTF
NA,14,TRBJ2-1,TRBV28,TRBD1,CASSSRTGKDEQFF
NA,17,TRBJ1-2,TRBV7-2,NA,CASSLVPQPDRSYGYTF
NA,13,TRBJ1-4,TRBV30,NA,CAWIGDGTEKLFF
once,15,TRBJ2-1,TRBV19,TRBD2,CATAVIGGGDNEQFF
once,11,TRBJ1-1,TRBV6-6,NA,CATHGNTEAFF
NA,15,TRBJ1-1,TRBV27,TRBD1,CASSHVGTGEMGAFF
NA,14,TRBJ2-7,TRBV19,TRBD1,CASNPRGTGDEQYF
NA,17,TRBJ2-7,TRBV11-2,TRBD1,CASSSLDRGMYSYEQYF
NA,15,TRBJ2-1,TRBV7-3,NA,CASSLSGSGNNEQFF
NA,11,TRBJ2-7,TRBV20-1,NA,CSARDAYEQYF
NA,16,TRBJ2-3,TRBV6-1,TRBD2,CASSGLAGGNTDTQYF
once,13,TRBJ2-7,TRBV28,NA,CASSLSVRLEQYF
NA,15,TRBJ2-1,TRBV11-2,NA,CASSPAGTTYNEQFF
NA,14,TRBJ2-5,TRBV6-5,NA,CASSYSGPRETQYF
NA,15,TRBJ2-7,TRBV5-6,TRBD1,CASSFTGQGGYEQYF